This T cell receptor beta chain was documented in a study of blood T cell repertoires in COVID-19. The wider study: Both acute and convalescent COVID-19 samples were obtained from the United States, Italy and Spain. PBMCs, B-cell-depleted T cells, or T cells were the source of the cDNA or gDNA that made up the material.

This clone came up a few times. CDR1 is LNHDA, CDR2 SQIVND, per germline (reference sequence). This CDR3 spans 17 amino acids. Germline trimming cut 6 bases from V and 6 bases from J; bases unmatched to any gene: 14. Methods used by the authors: Amplification with reference gene primers provided the estimates of nucleated cell counts. Method: immunoSEQ multiplex PCR; TCRdb's copy keeps in-frame clones and lacks some. The DNA was the basis for D and trimming; V, J and clone size are from that table. Among roughly 200,000 clones listed, approximately 90% were seen once. The chain carries TRBV19 and TRBJ2-2; 9 nucleotides align to TRBD2. The receptor's source is a man aged 40-49 years with active or convalescent COVID-19. Sequenced input: peripheral blood. The CDR3 nucleotides are TGTGCCAGTAGGTCTCGTGATAGCGGGAGTAGTGCCGGGGAGCTGTTTTTT. Protein product: CASRSRDSGSSAGELFF.